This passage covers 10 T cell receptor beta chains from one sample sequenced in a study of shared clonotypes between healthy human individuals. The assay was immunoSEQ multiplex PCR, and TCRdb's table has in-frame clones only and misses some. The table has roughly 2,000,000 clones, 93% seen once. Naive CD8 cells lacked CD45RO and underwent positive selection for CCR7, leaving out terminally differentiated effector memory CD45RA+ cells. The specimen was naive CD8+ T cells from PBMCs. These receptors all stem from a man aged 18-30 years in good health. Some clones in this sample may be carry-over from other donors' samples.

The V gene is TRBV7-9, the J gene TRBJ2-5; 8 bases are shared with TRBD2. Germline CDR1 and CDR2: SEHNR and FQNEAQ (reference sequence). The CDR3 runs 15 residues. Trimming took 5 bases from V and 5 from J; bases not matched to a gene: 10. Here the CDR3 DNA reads TGTGCCAGCAGCGGAGAGAGCGGGAGTGGGGAGACCCAGTACTTC. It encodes CASSGESGSGETQYF.

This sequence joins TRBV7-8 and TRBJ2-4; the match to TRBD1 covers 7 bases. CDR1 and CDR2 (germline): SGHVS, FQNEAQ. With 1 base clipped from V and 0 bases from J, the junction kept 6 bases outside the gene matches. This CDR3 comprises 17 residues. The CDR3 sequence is CASSLVRGTVAKNIQYF. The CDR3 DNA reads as TGTGCCAGCAGCTTAGTTAGGGGGACAGTAGCCAAAAACATTCAGTACTTC.

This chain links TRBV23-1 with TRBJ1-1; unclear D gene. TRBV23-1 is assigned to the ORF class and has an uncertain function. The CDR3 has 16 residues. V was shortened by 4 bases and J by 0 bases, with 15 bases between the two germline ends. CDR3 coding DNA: TGCGCCAGCAGTCGACCCCTCGCGTGGTTGAACACTGAAGCTTTCTTT. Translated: CASSRPLAWLNTEAFF.

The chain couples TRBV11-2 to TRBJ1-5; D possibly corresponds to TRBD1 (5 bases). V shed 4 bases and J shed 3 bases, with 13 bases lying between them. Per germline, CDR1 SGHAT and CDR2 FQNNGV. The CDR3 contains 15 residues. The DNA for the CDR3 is TGTGCCAGCAGCTCTGGTGGGGCCCACAATCAGCCCCAGCATTTT. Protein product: CASSSGGAHNQPQHF.

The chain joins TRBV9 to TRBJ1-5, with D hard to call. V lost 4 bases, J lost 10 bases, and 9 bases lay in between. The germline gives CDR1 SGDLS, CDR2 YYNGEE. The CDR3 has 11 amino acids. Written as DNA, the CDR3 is TGTGCCAGCAGCATACACGATCCCCAGCATTTT. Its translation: CASSIHDPQHF. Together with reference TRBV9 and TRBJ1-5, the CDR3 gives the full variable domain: DSGVTQTPKHLITATGQRVTLRCSPRSGDLSVYWYQQSLDQGLQFLIQYYNGEERAKGNILERFSAQQFPDLHSELNLSSLELGDSALYFCASSIHDPQHFGDGTRLSIL.

The CDR3, as DNA: TGTGCCAGCAGCTTGGCGTACGTGAGGGTCTCTCTTGAAGCTTTCTTT. The encoded protein is CASSLAYVRVSLEAFF. J is TRBJ1-1 and V is TRBV5-5, with D unclear. The V end was cut by 0 bases, the J end by 7 bases, with 19 bases between. This CDR3 spans 16 amino acids. CDR1 is SGHKS, CDR2 YYEKEE, per germline (reference sequence). The variable domain in full, with the rest retrieved from reference TRBV5-5 and TRBJ1-1, is DAGVTQSPTHLIKTRGQQVTLRCSPISGHKSVSWYQQVLGQGPQFIFQYYEKEERGRGNFPDRFSARQFPNYSSELNVNALLLGDSALYLCASSLAYVRVSLEAFFGQGTRLTVV.

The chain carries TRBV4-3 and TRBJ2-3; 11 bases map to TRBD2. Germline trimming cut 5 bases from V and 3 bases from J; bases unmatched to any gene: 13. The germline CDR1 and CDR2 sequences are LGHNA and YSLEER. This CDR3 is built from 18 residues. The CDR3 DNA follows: TGCGCCAGCAGCGGTCCGGGACTAGCGGAAACCTTAACAGATACGCAGTATTTT. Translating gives CASSGPGLAETLTDTQYF.

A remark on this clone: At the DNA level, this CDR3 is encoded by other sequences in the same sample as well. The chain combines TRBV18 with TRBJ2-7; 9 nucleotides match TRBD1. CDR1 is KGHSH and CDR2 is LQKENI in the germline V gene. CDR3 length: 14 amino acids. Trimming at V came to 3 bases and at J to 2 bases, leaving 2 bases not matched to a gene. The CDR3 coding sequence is TGTGCCAGCTCACCGGACAGGGGAACCTACGAGCAGTACTTC. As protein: CASSPDRGTYEQYF.

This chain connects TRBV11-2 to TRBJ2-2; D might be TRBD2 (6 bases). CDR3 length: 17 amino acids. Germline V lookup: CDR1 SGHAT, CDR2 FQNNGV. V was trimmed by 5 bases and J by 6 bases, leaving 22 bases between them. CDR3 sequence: CASSTRASVEGAGELFF. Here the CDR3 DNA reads TGTGCCAGCAGCACTCGGGCCAGTGTGGAGGGAGCCGGGGAGCTGTTTTTT.

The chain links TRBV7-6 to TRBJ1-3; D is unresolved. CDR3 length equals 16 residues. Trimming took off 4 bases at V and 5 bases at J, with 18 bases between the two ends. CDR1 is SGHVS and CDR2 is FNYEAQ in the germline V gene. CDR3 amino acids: CASSSLPGGGRNTIYF. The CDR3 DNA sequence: TGTGCCAGCAGCTCCCTCCCGGGAGGTGGAAGAAACACCATATATTTT.